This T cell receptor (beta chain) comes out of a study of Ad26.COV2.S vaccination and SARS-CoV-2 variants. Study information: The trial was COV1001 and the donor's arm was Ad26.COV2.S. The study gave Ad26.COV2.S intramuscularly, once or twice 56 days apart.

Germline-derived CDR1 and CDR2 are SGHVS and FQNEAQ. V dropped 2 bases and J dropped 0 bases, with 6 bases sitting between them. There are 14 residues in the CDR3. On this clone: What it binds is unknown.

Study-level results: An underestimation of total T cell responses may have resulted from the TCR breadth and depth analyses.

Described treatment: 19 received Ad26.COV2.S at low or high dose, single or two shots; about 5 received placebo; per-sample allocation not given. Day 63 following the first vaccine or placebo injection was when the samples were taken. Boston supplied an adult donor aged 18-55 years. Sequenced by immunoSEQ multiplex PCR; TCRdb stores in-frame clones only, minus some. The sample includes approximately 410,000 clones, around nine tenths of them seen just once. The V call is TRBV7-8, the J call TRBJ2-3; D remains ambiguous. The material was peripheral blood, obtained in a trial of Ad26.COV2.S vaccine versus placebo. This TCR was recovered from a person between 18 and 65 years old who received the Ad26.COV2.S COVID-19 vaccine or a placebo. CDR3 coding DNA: TGTGCCAGCAGCTTATTACTCAGCACAGATACGCAGTATTTT. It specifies CASSLLLSTDTQYF.